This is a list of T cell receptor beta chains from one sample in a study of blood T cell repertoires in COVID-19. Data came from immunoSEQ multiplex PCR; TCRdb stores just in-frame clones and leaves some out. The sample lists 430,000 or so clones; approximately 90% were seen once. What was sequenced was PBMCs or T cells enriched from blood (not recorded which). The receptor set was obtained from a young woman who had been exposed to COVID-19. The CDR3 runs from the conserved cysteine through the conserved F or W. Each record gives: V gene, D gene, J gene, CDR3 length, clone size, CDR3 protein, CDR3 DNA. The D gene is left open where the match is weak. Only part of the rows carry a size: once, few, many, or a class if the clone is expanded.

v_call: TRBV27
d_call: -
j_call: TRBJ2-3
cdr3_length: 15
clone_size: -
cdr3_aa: CASSLGLLSTDTQYF
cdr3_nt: TGTGCCAGCAGTTTAGGACTACTAAGCACAGATACGCAGTATTTT

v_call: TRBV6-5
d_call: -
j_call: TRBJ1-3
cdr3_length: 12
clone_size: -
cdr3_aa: CASGDHGNTIYF
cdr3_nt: TGTGCCAGCGGAGATCATGGAAACACCATATATTTT

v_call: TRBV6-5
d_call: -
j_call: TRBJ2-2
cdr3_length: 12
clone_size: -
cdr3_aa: CASSRGGLELFF
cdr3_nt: TGTGCCAGCAGCCGTGGGGGACTCGAGCTGTTTTTT

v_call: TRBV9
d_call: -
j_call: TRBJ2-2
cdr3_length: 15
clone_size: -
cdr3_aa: CASSVGSQNTGELFF
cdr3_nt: TGTGCCAGCAGCGTTGGTAGCCAGAACACCGGGGAGCTGTTTTTT

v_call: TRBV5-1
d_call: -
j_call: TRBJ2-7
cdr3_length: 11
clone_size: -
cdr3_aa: CASSISNEQYF
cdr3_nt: TGCGCCAGCAGCATCAGTAACGAGCAGTACTTC

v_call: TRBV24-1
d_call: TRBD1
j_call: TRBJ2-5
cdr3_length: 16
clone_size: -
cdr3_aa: CATSDSGQGGWKTQYF
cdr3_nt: TGTGCCACCAGTGATTCGGGACAGGGTGGTTGGAAGACCCAGTACTTC

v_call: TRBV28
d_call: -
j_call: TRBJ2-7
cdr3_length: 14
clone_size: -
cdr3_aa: CASLQGKGSYEQYF
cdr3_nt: TGTGCCAGCCTACAGGGAAAAGGGTCCTACGAGCAGTACTTC

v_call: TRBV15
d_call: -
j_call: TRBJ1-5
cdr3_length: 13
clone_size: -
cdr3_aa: CATSITRGQPQHF
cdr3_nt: TGTGCCACCAGCATTACCCGGGGACAGCCCCAGCATTTT

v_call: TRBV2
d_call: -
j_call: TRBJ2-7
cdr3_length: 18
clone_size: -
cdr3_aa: CASKNTLWMTRRDYEQYF
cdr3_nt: TGTGCCAGCAAGAATACTCTATGGATGACACGGCGAGATTACGAGCAGTACTTC

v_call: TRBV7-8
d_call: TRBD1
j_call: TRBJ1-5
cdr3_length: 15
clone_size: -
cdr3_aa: CASSLAHTGGAPQHF
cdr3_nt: TGTGCCAGCAGCTTAGCACACACAGGGGGCGCGCCCCAGCATTTT

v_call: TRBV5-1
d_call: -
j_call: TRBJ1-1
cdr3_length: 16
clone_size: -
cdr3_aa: CASSEDPGLTLSEAFF
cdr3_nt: TGCGCCAGCAGCGAAGACCCGGGTTTAACACTTTCTGAAGCTTTCTTT

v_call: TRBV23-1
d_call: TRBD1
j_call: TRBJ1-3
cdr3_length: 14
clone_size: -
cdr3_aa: CASSCGQVENTIYF
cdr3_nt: TGCGCCAGCAGCTGCGGACAGGTCGAAAACACCATATATTTT

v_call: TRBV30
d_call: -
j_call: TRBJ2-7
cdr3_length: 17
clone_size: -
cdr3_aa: CAWSGQEKGLSSYEQYF
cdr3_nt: TGTGCCTGGAGTGGTCAGGAAAAAGGCCTTAGCTCCTACGAGCAGTACTTC

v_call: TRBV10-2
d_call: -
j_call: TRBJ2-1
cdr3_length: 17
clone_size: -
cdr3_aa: CASSGGGQPPAYNEQFF
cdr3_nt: TGCGCCAGCAGTGGTGGAGGACAGCCTCCCGCCTACAATGAGCAGTTCTTC

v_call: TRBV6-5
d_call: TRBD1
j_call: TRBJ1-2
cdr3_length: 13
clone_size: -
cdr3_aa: CASSWDRVDGYTF
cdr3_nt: TGTGCCAGCAGCTGGGACAGGGTAGACGGCTACACCTTC

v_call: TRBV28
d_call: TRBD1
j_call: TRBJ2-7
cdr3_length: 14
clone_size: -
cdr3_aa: CASSSGTGPYEQYF
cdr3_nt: TGTGCCAGCAGTTCGGGGACAGGACCCTACGAGCAGTACTTC

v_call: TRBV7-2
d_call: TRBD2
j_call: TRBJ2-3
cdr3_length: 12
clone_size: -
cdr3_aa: CAGGGATDTQYF
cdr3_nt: TGTGCCGGCGGGGGGGCGACAGATACGCAGTATTTT

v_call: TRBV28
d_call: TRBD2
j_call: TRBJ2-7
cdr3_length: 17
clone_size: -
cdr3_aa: CASTFTSGGALHRVQYF
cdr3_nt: TGTGCCAGCACCTTCACTAGCGGGGGGGCCCTACACCGCGTGCAGTACTTC

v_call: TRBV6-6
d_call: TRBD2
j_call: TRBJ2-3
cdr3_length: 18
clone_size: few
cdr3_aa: CASSPDRLAGVFTDTQYF
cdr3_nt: TGTGCCAGCAGTCCAGATCGACTAGCGGGGGTCTTCACAGATACGCAGTATTTT

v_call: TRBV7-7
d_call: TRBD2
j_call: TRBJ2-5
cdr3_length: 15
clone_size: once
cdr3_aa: CASSPSGGGQETQYF
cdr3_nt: TGTGCTAGCAGTCCTAGCGGGGGCGGCCAAGAGACCCAGTACTTC

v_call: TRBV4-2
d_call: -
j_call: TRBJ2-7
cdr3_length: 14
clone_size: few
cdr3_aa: CASSYSSETYEQYF
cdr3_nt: TGTGCCAGCAGTTACTCTAGCGAGACCTACGAGCAGTACTTC

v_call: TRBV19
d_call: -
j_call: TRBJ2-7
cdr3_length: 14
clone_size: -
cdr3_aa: CASSIGSGSYEQYF
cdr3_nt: TGTGCCAGTAGTATAGGGAGCGGTTCCTACGAGCAGTACTTC

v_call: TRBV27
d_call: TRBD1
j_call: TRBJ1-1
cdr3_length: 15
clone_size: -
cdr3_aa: CASMVTGGAGTEAFF
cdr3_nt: TGTGCCAGCATGGTCACAGGGGGCGCCGGTACTGAAGCTTTCTTT

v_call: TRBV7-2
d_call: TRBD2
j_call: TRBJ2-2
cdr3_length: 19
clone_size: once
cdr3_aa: CASSLLRLAGGTNTGELFF
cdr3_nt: TGTGCCAGCAGCTTATTGAGACTAGCGGGGGGAACGAACACCGGGGAGCTGTTTTTT

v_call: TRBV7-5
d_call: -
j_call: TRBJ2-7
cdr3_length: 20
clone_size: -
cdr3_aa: CARSPTDRESTKGQTYEQYF
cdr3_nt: TGTGCCAGAAGCCCAACGGACAGGGAATCCACAAAGGGTCAAACCTACGAGCAGTACTTC

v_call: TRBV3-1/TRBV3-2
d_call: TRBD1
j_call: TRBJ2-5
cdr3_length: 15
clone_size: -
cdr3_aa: CASSQPLTGGETQYF
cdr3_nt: TGTGCCAGCAGCCAACCCTTGACAGGGGGAGAGACCCAGTACTTC

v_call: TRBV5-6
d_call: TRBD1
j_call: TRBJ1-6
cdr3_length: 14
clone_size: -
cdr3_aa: CASSPQGAGSPLHF
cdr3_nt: TGTGCCAGCAGCCCACAGGGGGCTGGGTCACCCCTCCACTTT

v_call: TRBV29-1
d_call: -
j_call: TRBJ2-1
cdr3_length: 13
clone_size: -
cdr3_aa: CSVDSRIGNEQFF
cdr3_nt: TGCAGCGTTGATTCGAGGATCGGCAATGAGCAGTTCTTC

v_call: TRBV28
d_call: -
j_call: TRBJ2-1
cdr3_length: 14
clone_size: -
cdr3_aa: CASSRRSSYNEQFF
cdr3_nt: TGTGCCAGCAGTCGTCGGAGCTCCTACAATGAGCAGTTCTTC